These 17 T cell receptor beta chains were sequenced from one sample in a study of T cell responses to AZD1222 COVID-19 vaccine. The data were produced by immunoSEQ multiplex PCR, yet TCRdb's version contains in-frame clones alone and is incomplete. The sample has under 50,000 clones, around 89% seen once. Specimen: peripheral blood, collected 28 days after the second AZD1222 dose. The receptors stem from an adult who received the AZD1222 COVID-19 vaccine.

The chain recombines TRBV10-1 with TRBJ1-3; D is possibly TRBD1 (5 bases). V lost 6 bases, J lost 4 bases, and 16 bases lay in between. The CDR3 runs 15 residues. CDR1 WNHNN and CDR2 SYGVQD come from the germline V gene (reference sequence). This CDR3 reads CASSRNRGLGNTIYF. In DNA form, the CDR3 reads TGCGCCAGCAGCCGTAACCGGGGCCTCGGAAACACCATATATTTT.

This clone has only one observation. V and J are TRBV6-5 and TRBJ1-2; the match to TRBD1 covers 8 bases. The length of the CDR3 is 14 residues. J lost 7 bases, V lost 7 bases, and 11 bases had no gene match. CDR1 is MNHEY, CDR2 SVGAGI, per germline. CDR3 sequence reads: CASNRGQGSFGYTF. The CDR3 DNA sequence: TGTGCCAGCAACCGCGGACAGGGATCTTTTGGCTACACCTTC.

The chain carries TRBV5-1 and TRBJ2-7; 9 bases align to TRBD2. The CDR3 sequence is 16 residues long. CDR1 is SGHRS and CDR2 is YFSETQ in the germline V gene. V shed 4 bases, J shed 3 bases, and the junction held 11 bases outside the gene matches. CDR3: CASSLHGASGDYEQYF. CDR3 bases: TGCGCCAGCAGCCTCCACGGGGCTAGCGGGGACTACGAGCAGTACTTC.

The rearrangement links TRBV5-1 to TRBJ2-3; 11 bases agree with TRBD2. V was clipped by 3 bases and J by 6 bases; unmatched bases: 6. The CDR3 spans 15 residues. Germline V gene data show CDR1 as SGHRS and CDR2 as YFSETQ. In DNA form, the CDR3 reads TGCGCCAGCAGCTCCGGACTAGCGGGTACCGATACGCAGTATTTT. Residues: CASSSGLAGTDTQYF. Variable domain in full (rest from reference TRBV5-1 and TRBJ2-3): KAGVTQTPRYLIKTRGQQVTLSCSPISGHRSVSWYQQTPGQGLQFLFEYFSETQRNKGNFPGRFSGRQFSNSRSEMNVSTLELGDSALYLCASSSGLAGTDTQYFGPGTRLTVL.

The chain links TRBV9 to TRBJ2-3, with D uncertain. The CDR3 has 18 amino acids. V was clipped by 0 bases and J by 1 base, with 18 bases between them. Germline values: CDR1 SGDLS, CDR2 YYNGEE. The CDR3 here is CASSVAPSAPSGTDTQYF. CDR3 nucleotides: TGTGCCAGCAGCGTAGCCCCGTCTGCCCCTTCGGGCACAGATACGCAGTATTTT. The whole variable domain, filled in from reference TRBV9 and TRBJ2-3, reads DSGVTQTPKHLITATGQRVTLRCSPRSGDLSVYWYQQSLDQGLQFLIQYYNGEERAKGNILERFSAQQFPDLHSELNLSSLELGDSALYFCASSVAPSAPSGTDTQYFGPGTRLTVL.

The chain combines TRBV6-6 with TRBJ1-5, with TRBD1 identical over 7 bases. The germline V gene encodes CDR1 MNHNY and CDR2 SVGAGI (reference sequence). The CDR3 totals 14 residues. V trimming: 5 bases; J trimming: 4 bases; junction bases outside the gene matches: 5. The CDR3 nucleotides read TGTGCCAGCAGTCTCAGACAGGGAAATCAGCCCCAGCATTTT. The encoded protein is CASSLRQGNQPQHF.

The V call is TRBV2, the J call TRBJ1-5; possibly TRBD1 for D (5 bases). CDR3 size: 11 residues. Germline V gene lookup returns CDR1 SNHLY and CDR2 FYNNEI. V lost 5 bases and J 12 bases, leaving 11 bases between the germline ends. In nucleotides, the CDR3 is TGTGCCAGCAGTTTCGGGGGGTACCAGCATTTT. Protein product: CASSFGGYQHF.

V and J are TRBV27 and TRBJ1-1, with D hard to call. Germline loops: CDR1 MNHEY, CDR2 SMNVEV (reference sequence). CDR3 size: 13 residues. Trimming took 6 bases from V and 4 from J, leaving 12 bases between them. In DNA form, the CDR3 reads TGTGCCAGCAGCCTAGGTGGCAGCACTGAAGCTTTCTTT. Translating it yields CASSLGGSTEAFF.

The chain is built from TRBV2 and TRBJ2-7, with D unclear. Per germline, CDR1 SNHLY and CDR2 FYNNEI. V lost 1 base, J lost 0 bases, and 10 bases lay in between. This CDR3 comprises 15 residues. The DNA of the CDR3 is TGTGCCAGCAGTGAAGAGGACCGCCCCTCCTACGAGCAGTACTTC. Protein: CASSEEDRPSYEQYF.

CDR3 nucleotides: TGTGCCAGCAGTTCGAAAGGGGAGGCTGAGCAGTTCTTC. Amino acid sequence: CASSSKGEAEQFF. This rearrangement joins TRBV6-4 to TRBJ2-1; TRBD2 might be the D (6 bases). The CDR3 has 13 amino acids. Trimming removed 5 bases at V and 9 bases at J, with 14 bases between. CDR1 is MRHNA, CDR2 SNTAGT, per germline.

The chain has TRBV2 and TRBJ2-7, with a weak D call TRBD1 (6 bases). CDR3 length: 14 amino acids. V was pared by 6 bases and J by 4 bases, with 16 bases between. Germline loops: CDR1 SNHLY, CDR2 FYNNEI. CDR3 residues: CASSETGFSYEQYF. CDR3 DNA: TGTGCCAGCAGCGAAACAGGGTTCTCTTACGAGCAGTACTTC.

This sequence joins TRBV3-1 (or the pseudogene TRBV3-2) and TRBJ2-3, with 7 bases lining up with TRBD2. J lost 3 bases, V lost 4 bases, and 7 bases had no gene match. The CDR3 length is 15 residues. The germline CDR1 and CDR2 sequences are LGHDT and YNNKEL (reference sequence). This CDR3 reads CASSRVASGTDTQYF. The CDR3 DNA reads TGTGCCAGCAGCCGAGTCGCTAGCGGAACAGATACGCAGTATTTT.

The gene calls are TRBV10-2 and TRBJ2-2; D is uncertain. V shed 7 bases and J shed 3 bases, with 12 bases lying between them. Germline V gene sequence: CDR1 WSHSY, CDR2 SAAADI. The CDR3 totals 14 residues. The CDR3 DNA reads TGCGCCAGCAACCCACCTTGGGACACCGGGGAGCTGTTTTTT. It encodes CASNPPWDTGELFF.

This chain connects TRBV7-8 to TRBJ2-2, with D possibly TRBD2 on 6 matching bases. Trimming took 2 bases from V and 6 from J, leaving 10 bases between them. From germline, CDR1 is SGHVS and CDR2 FQNEAQ. This CDR3 contains 14 residues. The CDR3 DNA reads TGTGCCAGCAGCTTAACGGGAGTTCCCGGGGAGCTGTTTTTT. It yields the protein CASSLTGVPGELFF.

This sequence joins TRBV6-2 or TRBV6-3 and TRBJ2-1; D is uncertain. Germline lookup yields CDR1 MNHEY and CDR2 SVGEGT. Deletions cut 3 bases from V and 2 bases from J, with 17 bases between. This CDR3 is built from 17 residues. CDR3: CASSYNVWIGAYNEQFF. The CDR3 DNA reads as TGTGCCAGCAGTTATAACGTGTGGATCGGAGCCTACAATGAGCAGTTCTTC.

This clone was observed a few times. This sequence joins TRBV5-5 and TRBJ1-4; D gene unclear. This CDR3 is 12 amino acids long. From germline, CDR1 is SGHKS and CDR2 YYEKEE (reference sequence). The V gene lost 4 bases and the J gene lost 7 bases, with 8 bases spanning the gap. CDR3 DNA: TGTGCCAGCAGCCCGCAAGGTGAAAAACTGTTTTTT. Its protein is CASSPQGEKLFF.

The CDR3 DNA is TGTGCCAGCAGCCCCACCCGGGCTGACGGGGAAGAGCAGTACTTC. This encodes CASSPTRADGEEQYF. This chain uses TRBV27 with TRBJ2-7; tentatively, D is TRBD2 (5 bases). Trimming left V 6 bases short and J 7 bases short, with 22 bases between. The CDR3 totals 15 residues. Germline assignment: CDR1 MNHEY and CDR2 SMNVEV (reference sequence).